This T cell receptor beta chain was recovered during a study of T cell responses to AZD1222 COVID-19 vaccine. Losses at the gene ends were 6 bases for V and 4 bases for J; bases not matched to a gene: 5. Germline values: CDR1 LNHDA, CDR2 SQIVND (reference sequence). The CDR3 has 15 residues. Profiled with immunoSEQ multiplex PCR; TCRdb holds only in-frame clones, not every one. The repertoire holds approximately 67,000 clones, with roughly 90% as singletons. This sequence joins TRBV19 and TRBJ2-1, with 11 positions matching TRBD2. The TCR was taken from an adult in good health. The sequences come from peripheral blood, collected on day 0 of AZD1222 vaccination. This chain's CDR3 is CASRTGLAGYNEQFF. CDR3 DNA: TGTGCCAGTAGAACAGGACTAGCGGGTTACAATGAGCAGTTCTTC.